This T cell receptor beta chain comes out of a study of blood T cell repertoires in COVID-19. About the study: The United States, Italy and Spain were the sources of the acute and convalescent COVID-19 samples. T cells, B-cell-depleted T cells, or PBMCs supplied cDNA or gDNA.

The CDR3 runs to 15 residues. Germline CDR1 is LGHNA and CDR2 is YSLEER. Deletions cut 4 bases from V and 0 bases from J, with 13 bases between. In the authors' workflow: Estimation of nucleated cell counts relied on the amplification of reference gene primers. Sequencing was performed with immunoSEQ multiplex PCR; in TCRdb, only in-frame clones are kept and a portion is missing. D and trimming were read from the DNA, whereas the V and J calls and clone size are those reported in that table. The data hold fewer than 85,000 clones, with roughly 87% observed a single time. The chain is built from TRBV4-3 and TRBJ2-7; the D gene is possibly TRBD2 (5 bases). The TCR comes from a man aged 55 to 70 with acute or convalescent COVID-19. What was sequenced was peripheral blood. The CDR3 nucleotides are TGCGCCAGCAGCCTTTACAGCGACTACTCCTACGAGCAGTACTTC. Translation gives CASSLYSDYSYEQYF.